A single sample gave rise to the 27 T cell receptor beta chains below, sequenced in a study of OX40 agonist ivuxolimab in advanced cancers. Using immunoSEQ multiplex PCR, the repertoire was profiled, and TCRdb retains in-frame clones only, with some absent. In the table there are 70,000 to 95,000 clones, over 75% of which are singletons. Source: CD4+ or CD8+ T cells sorted from blood, taken in a trial of the OX40 agonist ivuxolimab. These receptors were taken from an adult with an advanced solid tumor such as melanoma, head and neck, liver or kidney cancer.

The chain recombines TRBV4-2 with TRBJ2-3, with 9 bases lining up with TRBD2. Germline V gene data show CDR1 as LGHNA and CDR2 as YNFKEQ. The trim removed 4 bases at V and 5 bases at J, leaving 4 bases unmatched. The CDR3 is made up of 14 amino acids. DNA for the CDR3: TGTGCCAGCAGCCTTAGCGGGAGTATAGATACGCAGTATTTT. Amino acids: CASSLSGSIDTQYF.

V and J are TRBV5-1 and TRBJ1-2; 10 nucleotides match TRBD1. Germline lookup yields CDR1 SGHRS and CDR2 YFSETQ. This CDR3 is 15 amino acids long. V shed 3 bases, J shed 3 bases, and the junction held 5 bases outside the gene matches. The CDR3 reads CASSSGQGTDYGYTF. CDR3 bases: TGCGCCAGCAGCTCGGGACAGGGGACCGACTATGGCTACACCTTC.

This chain joins TRBV30 and TRBJ2-7; 8 bases agree with TRBD1. This CDR3 has 15 residues. The V segment lost 5 bases and the J segment 1 base; nucleotides outside the gene matches: 10. The germline gives CDR1 GTSNPN, CDR2 SVGIG (reference sequence). The CDR3 spells CAWGYRQGNSYEQYF. The CDR3 coding sequence is TGTGCCTGGGGGTATCGACAGGGGAATTCCTACGAGCAGTACTTC.

V and J are TRBV6-5 and TRBJ2-1, with D uncertain. This CDR3 is built from 16 residues. V was cut by 3 bases and J by 8 bases, with 20 bases left in between. CDR1 is MNHEY, CDR2 SVGAGI, per germline. CDR3 amino acids: CASSYRVMGPEDEQFF. The DNA of the CDR3 is TGTGCCAGCAGTTATCGGGTAATGGGCCCTGAGGATGAGCAGTTCTTC.

This clone was seen more than once but under ten times. The chain has TRBV25-1 and TRBJ1-1; a weak D match, TRBD1 (6 bases). Germline V gene data show CDR1 as MGHDK and CDR2 as SYGVNS. V lost 2 bases to trimming and J lost 3 bases, with 10 bases between them. The length of the CDR3 is 14 residues. CDR3 nucleotides: TGTGCCAGCAGTGAACAGGGGTGGGACACTGAAGCTTTCTTT. This sequence encodes CASSEQGWDTEAFF.

V usage is TRBV6-5 and J usage is TRBJ2-7, with 7 bases aligning to TRBD1. The CDR3 contains 15 residues. Unmatched junction bases numbered 8, after V lost 4 bases and J lost 2 bases. Germline V gives CDR1 MNHEY, CDR2 SVGAGI. CDR3 protein: CASSSRTGPTYEQYF. CDR3 coding DNA: TGTGCCAGCAGTTCCCGGACAGGCCCCACCTACGAGCAGTACTTC.

This chain uses TRBV7-2 with TRBJ2-6; 9 bases are shared with TRBD1. Germline values: CDR1 SGHTA, CDR2 FQGNSA. The CDR3 spans 18 residues. V lost 5 bases to trimming and J lost 0 bases; unmatched junction nucleotides: 8. The CDR3 nucleotides read TGTGCCAGCAGCCCAAAGACAGGGGGGAGCTCTGGGGCCAACGTCCTGACTTTC. Amino acid sequence: CASSPKTGGSSGANVLTF. Looking up the rest from reference TRBV7-2 and TRBJ2-6 gives the full variable domain: GAGVSQSPSNKVTEKGKDVELRCDPISGHTALYWYRQSLGQGLEFLIYFQGNSAPDKSGLPSDRFSAERTGGSVSTLTIQRTQQEDSAVYLCASSPKTGGSSGANVLTFGAGSRLTVL.

This chain connects TRBV29-1 to TRBJ2-7; no clear D gene. The CDR3 spans 11 residues. Trimming removed 5 bases at V and 4 bases at J, with 9 bases between. Germline CDR1 SQVTM, CDR2 ANQGSEA. The chain's CDR3 is CSVLGRYEQYF. CDR3 sequence (DNA): TGCAGCGTTCTCGGCAGATACGAGCAGTACTTC.

This clone was counted only a few times. The chain joins TRBV2 to TRBJ1-2; a possible D gene is TRBD1 (5 bases). Germline CDR1 is SNHLY and CDR2 is FYNNEI. The V end was cut by 4 bases, the J end by 8 bases, with 8 bases between. This CDR3 spans 11 amino acids. As DNA, the CDR3 is TGTGCCAGCAGTGCGGGGGTCGGCTACACCTTC. It yields the protein CASSAGVGYTF.

The V gene is TRBV7-2, the J gene TRBJ2-7; 15 positions match TRBD2. The CDR3 runs to 17 residues. Germline V gives CDR1 SGHTA, CDR2 FQGNSA. V shed 5 bases, J shed 2 bases, and the junction held 7 bases outside the gene matches. CDR3 in DNA: TGTGCCAGCAGCGTGCCGGGACTAGCGGGAGGAGCCTACGAGCAGTACTTC. Amino acids: CASSVPGLAGGAYEQYF.

The rearrangement joins TRBV7-8 to TRBJ1-3; TRBD1 matches at 9 bases. The CDR3 consists of 16 residues. V lost 5 bases, J lost 2 bases, and 7 bases stayed unmatched. The germline V gene encodes CDR1 SGHVS and CDR2 FQNEAQ. CDR3 loop: CASSPRTGAPGNTIYF. The CDR3 bases are TGTGCCAGCAGCCCCCGGACAGGGGCCCCTGGAAACACCATATATTTT. Together with reference TRBV7-8 and TRBJ1-3, the CDR3 gives the full variable domain: GAGVSQSPRYKVAKRGQDVALRCDPISGHVSLFWYQQALGQGPEFLTYFQNEAQLDKSGLPSDRFFAERPEGSVSTLKIQRTQQEDSAVYLCASSPRTGAPGNTIYFGEGSWLTVV.

This chain links TRBV28 with TRBJ1-3; D might be TRBD1 (5 bases). The CDR3 consists of 13 residues. V was cut by 3 bases and J by 4 bases, with 7 bases left in between. Germline CDR1 MDHEN, CDR2 SYDVKM. DNA of the CDR3: TGTGCCAGCAGTTTTAAGGGGGGAAACACCATATATTTT. It codes for CASSFKGGNTIYF.

The chain employs TRBV18 and TRBJ2-7, with a weak D call TRBD1 (6 bases). The CDR3 loop spans 15 amino acids. Per germline, CDR1 KGHSH and CDR2 LQKENI. Trimming cost V 5 bases and J 5 bases, with 19 bases left between them. DNA of the CDR3: TGTGCCAGCTCAAAAACAAATCAGGGGATCGACGAGCAGTACTTC. Its protein is CASSKTNQGIDEQYF.

The rearrangement joins TRBV28 to TRBJ2-5, with 9 bases that match TRBD1. J lost 2 bases, V lost 7 bases, and 8 bases had no gene match. The germline gives CDR1 MDHEN, CDR2 SYDVKM. CDR3 length: 15 amino acids. The CDR3 is CASTHSGTGQETQYF. DNA for the CDR3: TGTGCCAGCACTCATTCCGGGACAGGGCAAGAGACCCAGTACTTC.

J is TRBJ2-7 and V is TRBV11-2; TRBD1 matches 8 bases. Trimming removed 5 bases from V and 0 bases from J; junction bases left unmatched: 9. Looked up from germline, CDR1 is SGHAT and CDR2 is FQNNGV. The CDR3 totals 16 residues. The CDR3 is CASSKSSGTGSYEQYF. The CDR3 bases are TGTGCCAGCAGCAAATCATCCGGGACAGGCTCCTACGAGCAGTACTTC.

The V gene is TRBV10-3, the J gene TRBJ2-7; D perhaps matches TRBD1 (6 bases). The V gene's germline CDR1 is ENHRY and CDR2 SYGVKD. There are 12 residues in the CDR3. V gave up 11 bases and J gave up 6 bases, with 17 bases separating them. The CDR3 nucleotides read TGTGCCTCCCGGGACATCGTTTCCGAGCAGTACTTC. Translation: CASRDIVSEQYF.

This rearrangement joins TRBV23-1 to TRBJ2-7; TRBD2 aligns across 7 bases. TRBV23-1 is an ORF for which the function is uncertain. This CDR3 is 16 amino acids long. The V and J ends lost 0 bases and 3 bases, in that order; junction bases with no gene match: 8. CDR3 in amino acids: CASSQSVREKIYEQYF. The CDR3, as DNA: TGCGCCAGCAGTCAATCAGTGCGGGAGAAAATCTACGAGCAGTACTTC.

This clone showed up just once. The chain links TRBV9 to TRBJ2-3, with 9 bases lining up with TRBD2. The V gene's germline CDR1 is SGDLS and CDR2 YYNGEE. Germline trimming cut 4 bases from V and 0 bases from J; bases unmatched to any gene: 15. The CDR3 contains 19 residues. CDR3 nucleotide sequence: TGTGCCAGCAGCCAACGTCAAGCCCCGACTAGCGGAAGCACAGATACGCAGTATTTT. It codes for CASSQRQAPTSGSTDTQYF.

The V gene is TRBV5-1, the J gene TRBJ2-1; 7 bases line up with TRBD2. Germline V CDR1 and CDR2: SGHRS, YFSETQ. J lost 5 bases, V lost 2 bases, and 10 bases had no gene match. CDR3 length: 16 residues. The CDR3 nucleotides are TGCGCCAGCAGCTTCCCAGCGGGAAGGAGGGACAATGAGCAGTTCTTC. Translation gives CASSFPAGRRDNEQFF.

As DNA, the CDR3 is TGTGCCAGCTCCGGGACAGTGAATGAAAAACTGTTTTTT. Its protein is CASSGTVNEKLFF. The chain recombines TRBV4-2 with TRBJ1-4; TRBD1 matches 7 bases. The CDR3 spans 13 residues. From germline, CDR1 is LGHNA and CDR2 YNFKEQ. The V and J ends lost 8 bases and 5 bases, in that order; junction bases with no gene match: 5.

This clone has only a few counts. J is TRBJ2-7 and V is TRBV5-1; a weak D match, TRBD1 (5 bases). Germline V gene lookup returns CDR1 SGHRS and CDR2 YFSETQ. With 4 bases removed from V and 5 bases from J, the gap between germline ends came to 10 bases. The CDR3 has 12 amino acids. The CDR3 bases are TGCGCCAGCAGCCAGGGTATCAACGAGCAGTACTTC. Protein sequence: CASSQGINEQYF.

This clone was seen just once. The J gene is TRBJ2-7, the V gene TRBV19, with D perhaps TRBD2 (5 bases). The CDR3 is 12 residues long. Trimming removed 8 bases at V and 7 bases at J, with 15 bases between. Germline V gene data show CDR1 as LNHDA and CDR2 as SQIVND (reference sequence). CDR3 in amino acids: CASGGPLGEQYF. The DNA of the CDR3 is TGTGCCAGTGGAGGACCTCTGGGGGAGCAGTACTTC.

This sequence joins TRBV19 and TRBJ2-7, with D possibly TRBD1 on 7 matching bases. The CDR3 contains 14 residues. V was trimmed by 5 bases and J by 6 bases, leaving 17 bases between them. The germline CDR1 and CDR2 sequences are LNHDA and SQIVND (reference sequence). CDR3 protein: CASSYQGGLGEQYF. DNA of the CDR3: TGTGCCAGTAGTTACCAGGGGGGTTTGGGCGAGCAGTACTTC.

The V gene is TRBV5-1, the J gene TRBJ2-5; D unresolved. The J call is doubtful: the DNA matches TRBJ2-7 better. There are 12 residues in the CDR3. Germline CDR1 SGHRS, CDR2 YFSETQ. The CDR3 bases are TGCGCCAGCAGCTTGAGTGGGTACGAGCAGTACTTC. It yields the protein CASSLSGYEQYF.

J is TRBJ1-1 and V is TRBV18, with D uncertain. This CDR3 has 16 amino acids. V lost 2 bases and J 0 bases, leaving 13 bases between the germline ends. Germline values: CDR1 KGHSH, CDR2 LQKENI. The CDR3: CASSPEMAGMNTEAFF. CDR3 in DNA: TGTGCCAGCTCACCAGAGATGGCAGGAATGAACACTGAAGCTTTCTTT.

The chain uses TRBV2 and TRBJ2-5; D call uncertain. Per germline, CDR1 SNHLY and CDR2 FYNNEI. The V gene lost 0 bases and the J gene lost 0 bases, with 5 bases spanning the gap. The CDR3 covers 14 residues. The CDR3 DNA sequence: TGTGCCAGCAGTGAAGCAGGAAACCAAGAGACCCAGTACTTC. It codes for CASSEAGNQETQYF.

The chain is built from TRBV7-9 and TRBJ1-1; the D is unclear. The germline V gene encodes CDR1 SEHNR and CDR2 FQNEAQ (reference sequence). The CDR3 runs 15 residues. Between the trimmed V and J ends, which lost 6 bases and 5 bases, there was a span of 19 bases. DNA for the CDR3: TGTGCCAGCAGGCCCCCGCCGAGGTTCGGAACTGAAGCTTTCTTT. Translated: CASRPPPRFGTEAFF.